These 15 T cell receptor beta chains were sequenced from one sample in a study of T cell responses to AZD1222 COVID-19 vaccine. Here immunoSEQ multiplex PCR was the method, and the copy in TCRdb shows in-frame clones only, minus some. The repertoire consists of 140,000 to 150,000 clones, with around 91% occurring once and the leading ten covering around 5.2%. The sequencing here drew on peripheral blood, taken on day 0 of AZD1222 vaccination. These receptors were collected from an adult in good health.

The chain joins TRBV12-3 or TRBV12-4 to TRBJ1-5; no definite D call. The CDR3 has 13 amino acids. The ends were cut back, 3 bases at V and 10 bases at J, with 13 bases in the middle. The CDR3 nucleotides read TGTGCCAGCAGTTTCGGACGGGTCGAACCCCAGCATTTT. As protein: CASSFGRVEPQHF.

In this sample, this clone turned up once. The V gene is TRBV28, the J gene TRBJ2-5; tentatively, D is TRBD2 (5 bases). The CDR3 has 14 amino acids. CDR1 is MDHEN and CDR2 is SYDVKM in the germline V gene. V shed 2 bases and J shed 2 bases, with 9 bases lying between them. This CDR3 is CASSLQPGQETQYF. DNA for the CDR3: TGTGCCAGCAGTTTACAACCGGGACAAGAGACCCAGTACTTC.

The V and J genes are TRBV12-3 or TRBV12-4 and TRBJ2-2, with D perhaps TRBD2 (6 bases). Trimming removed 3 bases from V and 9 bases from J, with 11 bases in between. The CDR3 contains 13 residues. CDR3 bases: TGTGCCAGCAGTTTTACAGGAGGGAGGGAGCTGTTTTTT. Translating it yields CASSFTGGRELFF.

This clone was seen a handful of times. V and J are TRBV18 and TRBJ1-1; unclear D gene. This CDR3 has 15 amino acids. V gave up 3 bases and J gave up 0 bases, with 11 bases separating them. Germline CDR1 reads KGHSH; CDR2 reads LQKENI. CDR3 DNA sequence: TGTGCCAGCTCACCCTCCGGACGGATGAACACTGAAGCTTTCTTT. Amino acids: CASSPSGRMNTEAFF.

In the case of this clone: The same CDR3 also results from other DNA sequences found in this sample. CDR3 residues: CASSLGTGGYEQYF. The CDR3 DNA is TGCGCCAGCAGCTTGGGGACAGGGGGATACGAGCAGTACTTC. The rearrangement joins TRBV5-1 to TRBJ2-7; 10 bases are shared with TRBD1. This CDR3 is 14 amino acids long. Germline CDR1 SGHRS, CDR2 YFSETQ. Germline trimming cut 0 bases from V and 4 bases from J; bases unmatched to any gene: 1.

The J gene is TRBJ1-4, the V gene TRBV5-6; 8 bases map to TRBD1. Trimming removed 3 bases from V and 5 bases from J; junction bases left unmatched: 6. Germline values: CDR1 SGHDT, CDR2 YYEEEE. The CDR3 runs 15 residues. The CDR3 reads CASSSTGGWNEKLFF. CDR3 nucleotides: TGTGCCAGCAGCTCCACAGGGGGATGGAATGAAAAACTGTTTTTT. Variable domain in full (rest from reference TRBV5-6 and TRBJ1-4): DAGVTQSPTHLIKTRGQQVTLRCSPKSGHDTVSWYQQALGQGPQFIFQYYEEEERQRGNFPDRFSGHQFPNYSSELNVNALLLGDSALYLCASSSTGGWNEKLFFGSGTQLSVL.

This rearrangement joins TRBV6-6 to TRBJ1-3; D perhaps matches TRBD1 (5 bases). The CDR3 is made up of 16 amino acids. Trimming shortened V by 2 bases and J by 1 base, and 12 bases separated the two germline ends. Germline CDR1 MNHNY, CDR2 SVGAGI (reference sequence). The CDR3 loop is CASSYTGLRSGNTIYF. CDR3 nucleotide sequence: TGTGCCAGCAGTTACACAGGCCTAAGGTCTGGAAACACCATATATTTT.

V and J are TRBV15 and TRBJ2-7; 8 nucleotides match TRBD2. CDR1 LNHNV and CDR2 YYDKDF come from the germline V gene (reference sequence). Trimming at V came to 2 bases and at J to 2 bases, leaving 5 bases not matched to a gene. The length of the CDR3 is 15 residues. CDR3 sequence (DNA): TGTGCCACCAGCAGAACAGCGGGAGTACCCTACGAGCAGTACTTC. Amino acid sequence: CATSRTAGVPYEQYF.

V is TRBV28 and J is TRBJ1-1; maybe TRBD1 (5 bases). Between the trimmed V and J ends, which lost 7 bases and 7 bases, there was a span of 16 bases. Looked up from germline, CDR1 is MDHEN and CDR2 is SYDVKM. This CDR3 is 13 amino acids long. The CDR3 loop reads CASIEPGLGEAFF. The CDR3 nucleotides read TGTGCCAGCATAGAACCAGGGCTGGGTGAAGCTTTCTTT. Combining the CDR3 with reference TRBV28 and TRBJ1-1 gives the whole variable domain DVKVTQSSRYLVKRTGEKVFLECVQDMDHENMFWYRQDPGLGLRLIYFSYDVKMKEKGDIPEGYSVSREKKERFSLILESASTNQTSMYLCASIEPGLGEAFFGQGTRLTVV.

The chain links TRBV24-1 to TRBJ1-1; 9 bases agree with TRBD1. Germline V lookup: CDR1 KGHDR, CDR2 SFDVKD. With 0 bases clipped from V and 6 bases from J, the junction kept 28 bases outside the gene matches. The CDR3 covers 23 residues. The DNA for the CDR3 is TGTGCCACCAGTGATTTGCCTCCACAGGGGGCGATTTGCCTTTCTCGGATCGTCCCTGAAGCTTTCTTT. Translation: CATSDLPPQGAICLSRIVPEAFF.

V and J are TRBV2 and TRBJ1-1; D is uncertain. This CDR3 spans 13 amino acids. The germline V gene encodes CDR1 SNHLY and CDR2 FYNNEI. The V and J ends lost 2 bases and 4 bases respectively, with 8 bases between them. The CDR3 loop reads CASSEFSGTEAFF. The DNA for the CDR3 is TGTGCCAGCAGTGAATTCAGTGGCACTGAAGCTTTCTTT. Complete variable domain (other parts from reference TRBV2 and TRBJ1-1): EPEVTQTPSHQVTQMGQEVILRCVPISNHLYFYWYRQILGQKVEFLVSFYNNEISEKSEIFDDQFSVERPDGSNFTLKIRSTKLEDSAMYFCASSEFSGTEAFFGQGTRLTVV.

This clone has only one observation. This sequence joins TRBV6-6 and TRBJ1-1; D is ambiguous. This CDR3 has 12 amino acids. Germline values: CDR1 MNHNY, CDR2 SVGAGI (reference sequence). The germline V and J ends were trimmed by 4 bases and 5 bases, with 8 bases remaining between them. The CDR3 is CASSFQETEAFF. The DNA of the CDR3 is TGTGCCAGCAGTTTTCAGGAAACTGAAGCTTTCTTT.

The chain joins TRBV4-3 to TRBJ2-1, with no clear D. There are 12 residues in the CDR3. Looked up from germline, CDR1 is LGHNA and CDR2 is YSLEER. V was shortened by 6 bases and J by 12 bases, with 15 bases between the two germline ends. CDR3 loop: CASRLPWARQFF. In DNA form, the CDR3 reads TGCGCCAGCAGGCTTCCGTGGGCCCGGCAGTTCTTC.

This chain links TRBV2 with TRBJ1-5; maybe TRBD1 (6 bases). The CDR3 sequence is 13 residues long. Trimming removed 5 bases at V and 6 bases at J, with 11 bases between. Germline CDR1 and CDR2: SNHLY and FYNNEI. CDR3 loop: CASSTGLGQPQHF. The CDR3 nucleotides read TGTGCCAGCAGTACAGGGTTGGGTCAGCCCCAGCATTTT.

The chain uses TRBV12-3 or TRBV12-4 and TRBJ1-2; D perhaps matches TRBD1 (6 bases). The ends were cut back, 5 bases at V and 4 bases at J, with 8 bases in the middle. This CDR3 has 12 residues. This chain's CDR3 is CASSPDSYGYTF. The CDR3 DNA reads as TGTGCCAGCAGTCCGGACAGCTATGGCTACACCTTC.